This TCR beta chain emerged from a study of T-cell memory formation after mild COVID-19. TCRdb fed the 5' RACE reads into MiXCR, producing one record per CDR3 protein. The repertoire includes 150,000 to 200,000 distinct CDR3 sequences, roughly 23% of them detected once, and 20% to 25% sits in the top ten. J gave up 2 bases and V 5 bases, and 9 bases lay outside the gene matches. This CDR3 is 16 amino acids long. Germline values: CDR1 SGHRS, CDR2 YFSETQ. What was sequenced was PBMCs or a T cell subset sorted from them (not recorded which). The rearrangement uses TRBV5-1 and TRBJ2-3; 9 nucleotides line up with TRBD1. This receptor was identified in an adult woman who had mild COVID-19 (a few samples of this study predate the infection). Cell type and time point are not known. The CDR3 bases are TGCGCCAGCAGGCCTTGGGGACAGGGCCCCACAGATACGCAGTATTTT. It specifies CASRPWGQGPTDTQYF.